This T cell receptor (beta chain) was observed in a study of T-cell reconstitution after alpha-beta-depleted transplantation in children. This clonotype appeared a few times. Unique molecular identifiers were built into the TCRbeta library. TCRdb reprocessed the PCR reads via MiXCR and lists one record per CDR3 protein. Among roughly 570,000 distinct CDR3 sequences listed, 25% to 30% were seen once. The CDR3 sequence is 15 residues long. V dropped 5 bases and J dropped 6; count of bases not matched to a gene: 12. Germline CDR1 and CDR2: DFQATT and SNEGSKA (reference sequence). This sequence originates from a boy younger than two with Wiskott-Aldrich syndrome, due to receive a stem cell transplant. This chain uses TRBV20-1 with TRBJ2-1; TRBD2 agrees at 8 bases. Sequencing was performed on PBMCs, taken before TCRalphabeta/CD19-depleted stem cell transplant. The CDR3, as DNA: TGCAGTGCTGGGATAGCGGGGAGTCGGTCCAATGAGCAGTTCTTC. Amino acids: CSAGIAGSRSNEQFF.